Listed below are T cell receptor beta chains from one sample, sequenced in a study of metastatic and nonmetastatic thyroid tumors. TCRdb re-called the PCR reads via MiXCR. This sample has more than 90,000 clones, with roughly 13% found just once. Source material: blood. Source of these receptors: a female donor with papillary thyroid cancer or a benign thyroid nodule (not recorded which). Some clones in this sample may be carry-over from other donors' samples. The CDR3 runs from the conserved cysteine through the conserved F or W. A D gene is named only where the DNA matches it firmly. Not all rows give a size; the values are once, few, many and, for expanded clones, a class.

J gene | clone size | D gene | V gene | CDR3 protein | CDR3 DNA
TRBJ2-7 | many | - | TRBV7-9 | CAPTPRHILYEQYF | TGTGCCCCCACCCCGAGACACATACTCTACGAGCAGTACTTC
TRBJ2-1 | many | - | TRBV2 | CASNRVTGAYEQFF | TGTGCCAGTAATAGAGTGACAGGCGCTTATGAGCAGTTCTTC
TRBJ1-5 | few | - | TRBV6-4 | CASIPVCGGQPQHF | TGTGCCAGCATCCCAGTTTGTGGAGGGCAGCCCCAGCATTTT
TRBJ2-1 | many | - | TRBV20-1 | CSARDLHIGSNEQFF | TGCAGTGCTAGAGATCTGCACATCGGGAGCAATGAGCAGTTCTTC
TRBJ2-2 | many | - | TRBV11-2 | CASSLAPTGELFF | TGTGCCAGCAGCTTAGCACCTACCGGGGAGCTGTTTTTT
TRBJ2-1 | many | - | TRBV12-3/TRBV12-4 | CASSFPPVNEQFF | TGTGCCAGCAGTTTTCCCCCGGTGAATGAGCAGTTCTTC
TRBJ2-1 | few | TRBD2 | TRBV3-1 | CASSPTSGAYNEQFF | TGTGCCAGCAGCCCGACTAGCGGAGCCTACAATGAGCAGTTCTTC
TRBJ2-5 | many | TRBD2 | TRBV5-6 | CASSPGLAGGPSETQYF | TGTGCCAGCAGCCCAGGACTAGCGGGAGGGCCCTCAGAGACCCAGTACTTC
TRBJ2-7 | many | - | TRBV3-1 | CASSQVSYEQYF | TGTGCCAGCAGCCAAGTCAGCTACGAGCAGTACTTC
TRBJ2-1 | few | - | TRBV24-1 | CATSDFGLSSYNEQFF | TGTGCCACCAGTGATTTTGGGTTAAGCTCCTACAATGAGCAGTTCTTC
TRBJ1-4 | many | - | TRBV4-1 | CASSQAGQGREKLFF | TGCGCCAGCAGCCAAGCCGGCCAGGGTCGCGAAAAACTGTTTTTT
TRBJ1-2 | few | - | TRBV29-1 | CSVDKYSTSYYGYTF | TGCAGCGTAGACAAGTACTCGACCTCTTACTATGGCTACACCTTC
TRBJ2-7 | - | - | TRBV2 | CAAGHGFYERYF | TGTGCCGCCGGACATGGGTTTTACGAGCGGTACTTC
TRBJ1-2 | many | TRBD1 | TRBV29-1 | CSVEPQGDNYGYTF | TGCAGCGTTGAACCCCAGGGGGATAACTATGGCTACACCTTC
TRBJ2-2 | few | TRBD2 | TRBV6-2/TRBV6-3 | CASSSASGIGDLFF | TGTGCCAGCAGTTCGGCTAGCGGTATAGGGGATCTGTTTTTT
TRBJ1-5 | many | TRBD1 | TRBV6-1 | CASRPDRGLQPQHF | TGTGCCAGCAGGCCTGACAGGGGCTTGCAGCCCCAGCATTTT
TRBJ2-5 | many | - | TRBV24-1 | CATSPGGVAPQETQYF | TGTGCCACCAGTCCGGGTGGAGTCGCACCACAAGAGACCCAGTACTTC
TRBJ2-1 | many | - | TRBV29-1 | CSVEIGQTILYNEQFF | TGCAGCGTTGAAATCGGGCAAACGATACTCTACAATGAGCAGTTCTTC